This T cell receptor beta chain originates from a study of CD8+ T cells in alopecia areata. Study-wide findings and caveats: A great number of expanded lesional clones endured in scalp and blood during tofacitinib. One nonresponder leaves baseline CD8+ expansion's link to response uncertain.

V was clipped by 0 bases and J by 5 bases, with 8 bases between them. CDR3 length equals 13 residues. The germline gives CDR1 GTSNPN, CDR2 SVGIG (reference sequence). A note on this clone: Its matching antigen is unknown.

cDNA reverse transcribed from extracted RNA served as the sequencing template. Here immunoSEQ multiplex PCR was the method, and the copy in TCRdb shows in-frame clones only, minus some. The sample includes hundreds of thousands of clones, over 45% of them seen just once. Treatment given: oral pan-JAK inhibitor, 5-10 mg twice daily. This receptor was obtained from a human donor with alopecia areata. The input for sequencing was CD4+ T cells sorted from blood, taken around week 53, from a patient treated with tofacitinib. The chain uses TRBV30 and TRBJ1-5; no reliable D call. CDR3 sequence (DNA): TGTGCCTGGAGTGTAACAGCCTATCAGCCCCAGCATTTT. As protein: CAWSVTAYQPQHF.